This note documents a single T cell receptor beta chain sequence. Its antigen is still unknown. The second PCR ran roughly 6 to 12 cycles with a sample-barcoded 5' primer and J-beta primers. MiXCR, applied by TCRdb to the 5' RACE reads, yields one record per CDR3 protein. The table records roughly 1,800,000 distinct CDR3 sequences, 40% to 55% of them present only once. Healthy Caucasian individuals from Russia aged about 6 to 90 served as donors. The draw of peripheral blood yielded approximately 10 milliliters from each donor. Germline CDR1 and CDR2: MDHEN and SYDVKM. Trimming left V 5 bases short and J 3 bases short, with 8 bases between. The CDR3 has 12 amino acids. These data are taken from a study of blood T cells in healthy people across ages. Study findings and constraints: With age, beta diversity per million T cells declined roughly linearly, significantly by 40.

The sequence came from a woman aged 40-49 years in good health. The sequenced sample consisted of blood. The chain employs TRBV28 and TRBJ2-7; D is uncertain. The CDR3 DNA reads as TGTGCCAGCAGTCCAAGATACTACGAGCAGTACTTC. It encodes CASSPRYYEQYF.